This TCR beta chain came from a study of T cell repertoires in cytomegalovirus infection. Across the whole study: CMV epitopes in the study were HLA-C-restricted (recently identified) and HLA-B-restricted (well studied).

In TCRdb, the reads were re-called with MiXCR into one record per CDR3 protein. The sample consists of about half a million distinct CDR3 sequences, roughly a third of them appearing once. With 4 bases removed from V and 0 bases from J, the gap between germline ends came to 13 bases. This CDR3 comprises 15 residues. This clonotype was counted between two and nine times. Antigen: not known. Whole-study results and caveats: Summed frequency of public TCR beta families distinguished CMV carriers with the relevant HLA. HLA-C-restricted CMV clonotypes gave the most frequent clonotype in two of eight donors.

The sequence was obtained from a human donor in good health (CMV status not recorded). Some clones in this sample may be carry-over from other donors' samples. This rearrangement joins TRBV12-3 or TRBV12-4 to TRBJ2-7; no definite D call. Source: cultured PBMCs, taken from culture after CMV antigen stimulation. CDR3 amino acids: CASSSWPGSSYEQYF. DNA of the CDR3: TGTGCCAGCAGTTCTTGGCCAGGAAGCTCCTACGAGCAGTACTTC.